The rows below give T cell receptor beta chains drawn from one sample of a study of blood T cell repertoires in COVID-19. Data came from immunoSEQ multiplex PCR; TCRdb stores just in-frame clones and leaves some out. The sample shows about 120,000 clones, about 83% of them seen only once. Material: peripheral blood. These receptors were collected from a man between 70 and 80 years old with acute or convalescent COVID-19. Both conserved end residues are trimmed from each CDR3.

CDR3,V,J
ASSRGQPRTDTQY,TRBV6-5,TRBJ2-3
ASSQDSLHPTYNEQF,TRBV3-1/TRBV3-2,TRBJ2-1
ASSVDLTLGTIY,TRBV9,TRBJ1-3
ASSLRTSASYEQY,TRBV3-1/TRBV3-2,TRBJ2-7
ATSDNSGATDTQY,TRBV24-1,TRBJ2-3
ASIWGLGGSSEQY,TRBV28,TRBJ2-7
ASSFWGLPYTGELF,TRBV5-8,TRBJ2-2
ASKGTGINRSNQPQH,TRBV19,TRBJ1-5
ASSLRQGNTEAF,TRBV5-1,TRBJ1-1
ASSNRVRTSGDANTGELF,TRBV21-1,TRBJ2-2
ASSNQVTQY,TRBV5-6,TRBJ2-3
ASSAGESGSYTQY,TRBV9,TRBJ2-3
ASTAPGTEAF,TRBV3-1/TRBV3-2,TRBJ1-1
ASSLAGNQPQH,TRBV5-1,TRBJ1-5
ASSAGVLDTEAF,TRBV9,TRBJ1-1
ASSLGQGKVYSPLH,TRBV9,TRBJ1-6
ASRDLGQGLWNGYT,TRBV4-1,TRBJ1-2
ASRRGEAGNTIY,TRBV3-1/TRBV3-2,-
ASSQDVQGNTEAF,TRBV4-1,TRBJ1-1
ASSAGQYFEKLF,TRBV5-1,TRBJ1-4
ASSGTGGDSPLH,TRBV5-1,TRBJ1-6
SVLDRTNTEAF,TRBV29-1,TRBJ1-1
ASSPTTGGRGTQY,TRBV7-3,TRBJ2-3
ASSPGQGPQETQY,TRBV5-1,TRBJ2-5
ASSPEGYTEAF,TRBV6-2/TRBV6-3,TRBJ1-1
ASRRQDRGDEQY,TRBV6-5,TRBJ2-7
ASSIYPGVASEQY,TRBV19,TRBJ2-7
ASSIDGTGRNGYT,TRBV19,TRBJ1-2
ASSVQGRGYT,TRBV9,TRBJ1-2